A single sample gave rise to the 28 T cell receptor beta chains below, sequenced in a study of PD-L1 blockade in urothelial cancer. The time point: peripheral blood 6 weeks after treatment start. Using immunoSEQ multiplex PCR, the repertoire was profiled, and TCRdb retains in-frame clones only, with some absent. Of around 38,000 clones listed, about 88% are singletons. The sample in question was PBMCs, obtained around atezolizumab (anti-PD-L1) treatment. The receptors were gathered from a man in his 60s with urothelial cancer.

This clone was recorded only once. The gene calls are TRBV5-1 and TRBJ2-1; D is unclear. Trimming cost V 4 bases and J 0 bases, with 11 bases left between them. CDR1 and CDR2 from the germline V gene are SGHRS and YFSETQ. This CDR3 comprises 15 residues. The CDR3, as DNA: TGCGCCAGCAGCCCCCTGAAGAGCTCCTACAATGAGCAGTTCTTC. Protein: CASSPLKSSYNEQFF.

The chain has TRBV5-8 and TRBJ1-3; unclear D gene. V lost 0 bases, J lost 4 bases, and 11 bases lay in between. Germline lookup yields CDR1 SGHTS and CDR2 YDEGEE. The CDR3 runs 15 residues. The DNA for the CDR3 is TGTGCCAGCAGCTTGGTCGCCACAGAAGGAAACACCATATATTTT. It translates to CASSLVATEGNTIYF.

The chain combines TRBV7-9 with TRBJ1-4; 7 nucleotides agree with TRBD1. This CDR3 is 17 amino acids long. Germline V CDR1 and CDR2: SEHNR, FQNEAQ (reference sequence). The V segment lost 3 bases and the J segment 6 bases; nucleotides outside the gene matches: 13. The CDR3 here is CASSFRAVGTADEKLFF. The CDR3 coding sequence is TGTGCCAGCAGCTTTAGAGCTGTCGGGACAGCAGATGAAAAACTGTTTTTT.

The chain is built from TRBV19 and TRBJ1-5, with 7 bases that match TRBD1. V shed 10 bases and J 6 bases; nucleotides not matched to a gene: 15. The CDR3 has 15 residues. CDR1 is LNHDA and CDR2 is SQIVND in the germline V gene (reference sequence). The CDR3 nucleotides read TGTGCCACCCTACCCGGGACAGCCCCCGTTCAGCCCCAGCATTTT. It is translated as CATLPGTAPVQPQHF.

This clone was seen a single time. The chain recombines TRBV29-1 with TRBJ1-2; tentative D call: TRBD1 (5 bases). Trimming cost V 4 bases and J 8 bases, with 26 bases left between them. This CDR3 is 16 amino acids long. The germline CDR1 and CDR2 sequences are SQVTM and ANQGSEA. The CDR3, as DNA: TGCAGCGTTGTAGGTCTGCGGGACCCAGGAAGGTCCGGCTACACCTTC. It encodes CSVVGLRDPGRSGYTF.

The chain links TRBV18 to TRBJ1-1; possibly TRBD1 for D (5 bases). The CDR3 is 14 amino acids. V was pared by 3 bases and J by 7 bases, with 15 bases between. Germline V lookup: CDR1 KGHSH, CDR2 LQKENI. The CDR3 DNA is TGTGCCAGCTCACCTTTACAGGAAATAGGTGAAGCTTTCTTT. It is translated as CASSPLQEIGEAFF. Combining the CDR3 with reference TRBV18 and TRBJ1-1 gives the whole variable domain NAGVMQNPRHLVRRRGQEARLRCSPMKGHSHVYWYRQLPEEGLKFMVYLQKENIIDESGMPKERFSAEFPKEGPSILRIQQVVRGDSAAYFCASSPLQEIGEAFFGQGTRLTVV.

This clone was seen a handful of times. The genes are TRBV2 and TRBJ2-7, with TRBD1 matching over 9 bases. This CDR3 contains 14 residues. The V gene end was trimmed by 10 bases and the J gene end by 2 bases; junction bases not matched to a gene: 9. CDR1 and CDR2 from the germline V gene are SNHLY and FYNNEI. The CDR3 loop is CATSLGDRAYEQYF. The CDR3 DNA reads as TGTGCCACGAGTTTGGGGGACAGGGCCTACGAGCAGTACTTC.

This sequence joins TRBV7-2 and TRBJ1-3, with D unclear. CDR1 is SGHTA and CDR2 is FQGNSA in the germline V gene. CDR3 size: 15 residues. V was clipped by 1 base and J by 2 bases, with 9 bases between them. CDR3 protein: CASSLDGVPGNTIYF. CDR3 DNA: TGTGCCAGCAGCTTAGACGGGGTGCCTGGAAACACCATATATTTT. The whole variable domain, filled in from reference TRBV7-2 and TRBJ1-3, reads GAGVSQSPSNKVTEKGKDVELRCDPISGHTALYWYRQSLGQGLEFLIYFQGNSAPDKSGLPSDRFSAERTGGSVSTLTIQRTQQEDSAVYLCASSLDGVPGNTIYFGEGSWLTVV.

V usage is TRBV6-5 and J usage is TRBJ1-1; no reliable D call. The CDR3 spans 14 residues. Trimming took 2 bases from V and 0 from J, leaving 7 bases between them. CDR1 and CDR2 from the germline V gene are MNHEY and SVGAGI. The CDR3 loop is CASSYTEMNTEAFF. The CDR3 DNA reads as TGTGCCAGCAGTTACACCGAGATGAACACTGAAGCTTTCTTT.

The chain joins TRBV9 to TRBJ2-7; 10 positions agree with TRBD1. The CDR3 loop spans 15 amino acids. Germline assignment: CDR1 SGDLS and CDR2 YYNGEE. The ends lost 4 bases at V and 5 bases at J; junction bases unmatched: 9. The DNA of the CDR3 is TGTGCCAGCAGCCCCCAGGGACAGGGGACCCACGAGCAGTACTTC. This codes for CASSPQGQGTHEQYF.

Concerning this clone itself: One junction end does not reproduce the germline sequence, and a read error may be involved. The rearrangement links TRBV2 to TRBJ1-2; TRBD1 matches 8 bases. The CDR3 is made up of 15 amino acids. The germline CDR1 and CDR2 sequences are SNHLY and FYNNEI. CDR3 in amino acids: CASSEEAGGFSGYTF. The CDR3 nucleotides are TGTGCCAGCAGCGAAGAGGCAGGGGGCTTTTCTGGCTACACCTTC.

This clone has only a few counts. The chain combines TRBV19 with TRBJ1-2; D gene unclear. The germline V and J ends were trimmed by 5 bases and 7 bases, with 14 bases remaining between them. Germline V CDR1 and CDR2: LNHDA, SQIVND (reference sequence). There are 13 residues in the CDR3. CDR3 sequence reads: CASSPYHVGGYTF. The CDR3 coding sequence is TGTGCCAGTAGTCCCTACCACGTTGGTGGCTACACCTTC.

The gene calls are TRBV30 and TRBJ2-7, with a possible D match to TRBD1 (5 bases). This CDR3 contains 12 residues. The V end lost 1 base, the J end lost 6 bases, and 10 bases lay between the germline ends. CDR1 is GTSNPN, CDR2 SVGIG, per germline (reference sequence). The CDR3 nucleotides are TGTGCCTGGAGTGAATTAGGGGTCGAGCAGTACTTC. The encoded protein is CAWSELGVEQYF. Full variable domain (outside the CDR3, taken from reference TRBV30 and TRBJ2-7): SQTIHQWPATLVQPVGSPLSLECTVEGTSNPNLYWYRQAAGRGLQLLFYSVGIGQISSEVPQNLSASRPQDRQFILSSKKLLLSDSGFYLCAWSELGVEQYFGPGTRLTVT.

This clone was seen more than once but under ten times. The chain joins TRBV27 to TRBJ1-1; D unresolved. Deletions cut 3 bases from V and 0 bases from J, with 11 bases between. The CDR3 is 15 amino acids. Germline CDR1 reads MNHEY; CDR2 reads SMNVEV (reference sequence). DNA of the CDR3: TGTGCCAGCAGTTTTTCTTGGCAGATGAACACTGAAGCTTTCTTT. It encodes CASSFSWQMNTEAFF.

The chain links TRBV9 to TRBJ1-1; D gene ambiguous. The CDR3 contains 13 residues. Germline assignment: CDR1 SGDLS and CDR2 YYNGEE. The V gene lost 5 bases and the J gene lost 3 bases, with 11 bases spanning the gap. CDR3 nucleotides: TGTGCCAGCAGTCGTATTTCGGACACTGAAGCTTTCTTT. It yields the protein CASSRISDTEAFF.

This clone was detected once. The chain combines TRBV30 with TRBJ1-4; 9 bases match TRBD1. The CDR3 is 15 residues long. Germline loops: CDR1 GTSNPN, CDR2 SVGIG (reference sequence). Unmatched junction bases numbered 4, after V lost 3 bases and J lost 2 bases. CDR3 amino acids: CAWRVGTGTNEKLFF. CDR3 sequence (DNA): TGTGCCTGGAGGGTTGGGACAGGGACTAATGAAAAACTGTTTTTT.

Here the CDR3 DNA reads TGTGCCAGCAGTGAAGGAAGTTCAGTTTACGAGCAGTACTTC. It yields the protein CASSEGSSVYEQYF. The rearrangement uses TRBV6-1 and TRBJ2-7; D unresolved. Germline values: CDR1 MNHNS, CDR2 SASEGT. The V gene lost 1 base and the J gene lost 4 bases, with 11 bases spanning the gap. This CDR3 region has 14 residues.

Here the CDR3 DNA reads TGCGCCAGCCAACTAGCGGGAGCTGACGAGCAGTACTTC. This gives the protein CASQLAGADEQYF. The chain couples TRBV10-1 to TRBJ2-7; 11 bases match TRBD2. The V gene end was trimmed by 8 bases and the J gene end by 5 bases; junction bases not matched to a gene: 5. The CDR3 spans 13 residues. Germline values: CDR1 WNHNN, CDR2 SYGVQD (reference sequence).

The table lists this clone with a count of one. The chain recombines TRBV2 with TRBJ2-7; 7 bases fit TRBD1. This CDR3 comprises 13 residues. CDR1 is SNHLY and CDR2 is FYNNEI in the germline V gene. Trimming at V came to 8 bases and at J to 7 bases, leaving 11 bases not matched to a gene. The CDR3 loop is CASGGQFTWEQYF. CDR3 nucleotide sequence: TGTGCCAGCGGGGGACAGTTTACTTGGGAGCAGTACTTC. The complete variable domain, with remaining parts taken from reference TRBV2 and TRBJ2-7, reads EPEVTQTPSHQVTQMGQEVILRCVPISNHLYFYWYRQILGQKVEFLVSFYNNEISEKSEIFDDQFSVERPDGSNFTLKIRSTKLEDSAMYFCASGGQFTWEQYFGPGTRLTVT.

This chain links TRBV11-2 with TRBJ1-1; 8 nucleotides align to TRBD1. CDR3 length: 13 residues. Germline values: CDR1 SGHAT, CDR2 FQNNGV. Germline trimming cut 5 bases from V and 6 bases from J; bases unmatched to any gene: 5. The chain's CDR3 is CASSAQQGAEAFF. The DNA for the CDR3 is TGTGCCAGCAGCGCCCAACAGGGGGCTGAAGCTTTCTTT.

The chain couples TRBV10-2 to TRBJ2-7; D remains ambiguous. CDR1 is WSHSY, CDR2 SAAADI, per germline. V was pared by 4 bases and J by 0 bases, with 7 bases between. The CDR3 totals 13 residues. The CDR3 bases are TGCGCCAGCAGTGCTTACAGCTCCTACGAGCAGTACTTC. Its protein product is CASSAYSSYEQYF.

The V and J genes are TRBV5-1 and TRBJ2-4, with 16 bases fitting TRBD2. With V trimmed by 4 bases and J by 6 bases, 7 bases remained unmatched. Germline values: CDR1 SGHRS, CDR2 YFSETQ. The CDR3 is 17 amino acids. In DNA form, the CDR3 reads TGCGCCAGCAGCACGGGACTAGCGGGAGGGCCCGGAAACATTCAGTACTTC. Encoded protein: CASSTGLAGGPGNIQYF.

This chain links TRBV7-8 with TRBJ1-1; possible D gene TRBD1, 5 bases. The V end lost 0 bases, the J end lost 2 bases, and 10 bases lay between the germline ends. There are 15 residues in the CDR3. The V gene's germline CDR1 is SGHVS and CDR2 FQNEAQ. CDR3 residues: CASSLAGTYNTEAFF. CDR3 DNA: TGTGCCAGCAGCTTAGCGGGGACTTATAACACTGAAGCTTTCTTT.

The chain carries TRBV19 and TRBJ2-1; TRBD1 is a possible D gene (5 bases). The CDR3 has 13 amino acids. The V end lost 7 bases, the J end lost 9 bases, and 16 bases lay between the germline ends. The V gene's germline CDR1 is LNHDA and CDR2 SQIVND (reference sequence). In nucleotides, the CDR3 is TGTGCCAGTAACGGCCAGGGTAAAGGTGAGCAGTTCTTC. Translation: CASNGQGKGEQFF.

This chain uses TRBV5-6 with TRBJ2-7; 11 bases map to TRBD1. The CDR3 loop spans 14 amino acids. CDR1 SGHDT and CDR2 YYEEEE come from the germline V gene. With 6 bases clipped from V and 4 bases from J, the junction kept 6 bases outside the gene matches. CDR3 bases: TGTGCCAGCACTACGGACAGGGGGCAGTACGAGCAGTACTTC. It encodes CASTTDRGQYEQYF.

The V gene is TRBV10-3, the J gene TRBJ2-1, with unresolved D. Trimming left V 4 bases short and J 0 bases short, with 16 bases between. From germline, CDR1 is ENHRY and CDR2 SYGVKD. CDR3 length equals 17 residues. CDR3 protein: CAISATLTSTSYNEQFF. In nucleotides, the CDR3 is TGTGCCATCAGTGCCACCCTAACTTCTACCTCCTACAATGAGCAGTTCTTC.

The V gene is TRBV5-1, the J gene TRBJ1-1, with D perhaps TRBD1 (6 bases). V gave up 0 bases and J gave up 2 bases, with 11 bases separating them. This CDR3 is 15 amino acids long. Germline V gene lookup returns CDR1 SGHRS and CDR2 YFSETQ. The CDR3 DNA sequence: TGCGCCAGCAGCTTGGAAGACAGGCCTAACACTGAAGCTTTCTTT. This gives the protein CASSLEDRPNTEAFF.

V and J are TRBV19 and TRBJ2-2, with 16 bases matching TRBD2. The CDR3 length is 17 residues. Looked up from germline, CDR1 is LNHDA and CDR2 is SQIVND (reference sequence). Trimming removed 4 bases from V and 8 bases from J; junction bases left unmatched: 7. Here the CDR3 DNA reads TGTGCCAGTAGTAGGGGACTAGCGGGGGGGCCTGAAGGGGAGCTGTTTTTT. Protein product: CASSRGLAGGPEGELFF.